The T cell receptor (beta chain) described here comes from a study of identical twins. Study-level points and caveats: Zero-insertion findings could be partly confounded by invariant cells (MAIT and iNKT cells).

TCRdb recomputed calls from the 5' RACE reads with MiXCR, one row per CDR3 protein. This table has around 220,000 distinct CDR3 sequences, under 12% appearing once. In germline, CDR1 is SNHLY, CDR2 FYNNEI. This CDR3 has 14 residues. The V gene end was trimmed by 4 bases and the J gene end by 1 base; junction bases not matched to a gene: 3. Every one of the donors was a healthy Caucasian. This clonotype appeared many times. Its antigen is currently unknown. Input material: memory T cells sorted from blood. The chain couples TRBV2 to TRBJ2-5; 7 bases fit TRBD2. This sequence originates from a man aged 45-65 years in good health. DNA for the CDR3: TGTGCCAGCAGTGGGGGGGGAGCCCAAGAGACCCAGTACTTC. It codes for CASSGGGAQETQYF. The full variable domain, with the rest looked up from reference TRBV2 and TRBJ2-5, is EPEVTQTPSHQVTQMGQEVILRCVPISNHLYFYWYRQILGQKVEFLVSFYNNEISEKSEIFDDQFSVERPDGSNFTLKIRSTKLEDSAMYFCASSGGGAQETQYFGPGTRLLVL.